This entry concerns a single TCR beta chain. Its antigen has not been determined. No much larger clonotype is one base removed from it; base qualities were not supplied. This specimen comes from a study of blood T cell repertoires in COVID-19 (dated by TCRdb to the early 2020s). Regarding the study in general: Samples covering the acute and convalescent phases of COVID-19 were provided by collaborators in the United States, Italy and Spain. Where HLA class I and class II types were available, the types were taken from metadata supplied by the sample provider, not from assay-based typing. Samples were obtained from the ongoing ImmuneRACE study (first 160 participants) and from about 1,300 subjects provided by 6 global collaborators. The repertoires were made available in a free public database intended to serve as a resource for research on the immune response to SARS-CoV-2. The sample metadata nearly always contained a de-identified subject ID, COVID-19 status, age in years and sex. The dataset comprised deeply sampled blood TCRbeta repertoires from subjects exposed to, actively infected with, or recovered from COVID-19. The material from the prospective study consisted of cDNA or gDNA derived from T cells, B-cell-depleted T cells, or PBMCs.

Findings and caveats that apply to the study as a whole: Clinical and demographic metadata were provided uncurated, with the amount varying by source and participant.

Each collaborating institution followed its own protocols to collect whole blood in K2EDTA tubes. For TCRbeta analysis, collaborators shipped samples as frozen whole blood, isolated PBMCs, or DNA extracted from either of those sample types. TCRbeta CDR3 regions were amplified from genomic DNA using the immunoSEQ Assay, a bias-controlled multiplex PCR. The original pipeline was this. Nucleated cell counts per sample were estimated from amplification of reference gene primers within the assay. To quantify the absolute abundance of each unique TCRbeta CDR3 rearrangement, sequence reads were collapsed and filtered. For each sample, productive Simpson clonality was calculated by taking the square root of Simpson's diversity index across productive rearrangements. Sourced from immuneACCESS, this table was stored by TCRdb with only in-frame sequences that have V and J called. A share of the clones is absent; for the studies checked, an unresolved V gene accounts for under half, and the remainder has no known explanation. Clone size and the V and J calls come from that table; the DNA yielded D and trimming. The table for this sample lists just over 20,000 clones; about 85% of them were counted only once. Approximately 11% of the sample lies in the top ten.

The germline V gene (reference sequence) gives CDR1 as LNHDA and CDR2 as SQIVND. The CDR3 sequence holds 17 residues, the cysteine and phenylalanine included. The kept DNA is CDR3 alone, 51 bases in frame from the first base. Here V drops 4 bases and J drops 6 bases, and the junction holds 10 bases not matched to any gene. The chain is encoded by TRBV19 joined to TRBJ1-5; 12 of the junction bases match TRBD1. This receptor was obtained from a human donor in a cohort sampled during active COVID-19. Sequencing was performed on peripheral blood. This receptor carries the CDR3 CASSTPGDRGLSQPQHF. The DNA sequence follows: TGTGCCAGTAGTACGCCCGGGGACAGGGGGCTTTCTCAGCCCCAGCATTTT.